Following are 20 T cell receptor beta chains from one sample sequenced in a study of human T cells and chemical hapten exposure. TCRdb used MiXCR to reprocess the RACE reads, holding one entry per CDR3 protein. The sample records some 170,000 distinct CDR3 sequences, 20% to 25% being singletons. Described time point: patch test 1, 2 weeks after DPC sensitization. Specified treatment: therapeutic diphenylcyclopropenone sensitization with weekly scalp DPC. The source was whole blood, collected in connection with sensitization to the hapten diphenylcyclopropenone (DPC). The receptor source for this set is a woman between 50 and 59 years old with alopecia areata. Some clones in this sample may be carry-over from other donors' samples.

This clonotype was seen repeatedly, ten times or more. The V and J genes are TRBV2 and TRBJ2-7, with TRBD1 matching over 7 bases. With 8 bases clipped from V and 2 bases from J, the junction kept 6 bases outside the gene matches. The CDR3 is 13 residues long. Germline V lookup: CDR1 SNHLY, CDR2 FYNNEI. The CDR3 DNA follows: TGTGCCAGCGGATGGGACAGCACCTACGAGCAGTACTTC. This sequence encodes CASGWDSTYEQYF.

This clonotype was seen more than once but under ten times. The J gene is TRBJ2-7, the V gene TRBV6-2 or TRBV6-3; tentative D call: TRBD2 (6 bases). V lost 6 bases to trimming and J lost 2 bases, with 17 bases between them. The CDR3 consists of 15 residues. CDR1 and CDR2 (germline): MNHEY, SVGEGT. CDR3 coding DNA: TGTGCCAGCAGCCCCGGTGCGGGGATTGCCTACGAGCAGTACTTC. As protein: CASSPGAGIAYEQYF.

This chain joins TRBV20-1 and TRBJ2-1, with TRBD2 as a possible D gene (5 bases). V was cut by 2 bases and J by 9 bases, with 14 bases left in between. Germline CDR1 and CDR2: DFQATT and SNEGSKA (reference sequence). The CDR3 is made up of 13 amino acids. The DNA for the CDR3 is TGCAGTGCTAGATGGACTGGGTCCGGTGAGCAGTTCTTC. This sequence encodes CSARWTGSGEQFF.

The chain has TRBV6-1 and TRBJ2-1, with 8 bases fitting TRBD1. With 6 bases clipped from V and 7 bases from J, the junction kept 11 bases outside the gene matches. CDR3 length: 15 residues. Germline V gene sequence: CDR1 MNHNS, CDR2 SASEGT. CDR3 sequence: CASRPPRTGYNEQFF. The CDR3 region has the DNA TGTGCCAGCAGGCCCCCCCGGACAGGGTATAATGAGCAGTTCTTC.

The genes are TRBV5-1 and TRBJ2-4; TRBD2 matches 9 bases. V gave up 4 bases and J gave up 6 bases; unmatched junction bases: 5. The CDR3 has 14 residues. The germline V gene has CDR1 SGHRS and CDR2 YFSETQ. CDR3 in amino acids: CASSISGSRNIQYF. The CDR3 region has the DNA TGCGCCAGCAGCATTAGCGGGAGCAGAAACATTCAGTACTTC. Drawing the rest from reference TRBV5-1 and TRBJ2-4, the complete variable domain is KAGVTQTPRYLIKTRGQQVTLSCSPISGHRSVSWYQQTPGQGLQFLFEYFSETQRNKGNFPGRFSGRQFSNSRSEMNVSTLELGDSALYLCASSISGSRNIQYFGAGTRLSVL.

The CDR3 here is CASSADSLNTEAFF. Here the CDR3 DNA reads TGCGCCAGCAGTGCGGACAGCCTGAACACTGAAGCTTTCTTT. The rearrangement joins TRBV10-1 to TRBJ1-1; TRBD1 might be the D (6 bases). This CDR3 contains 14 residues. V was clipped by 4 bases and J by 0 bases, with 9 bases between them. Per the germline V gene, CDR1 is WNHNN and CDR2 is SYGVQD (reference sequence).

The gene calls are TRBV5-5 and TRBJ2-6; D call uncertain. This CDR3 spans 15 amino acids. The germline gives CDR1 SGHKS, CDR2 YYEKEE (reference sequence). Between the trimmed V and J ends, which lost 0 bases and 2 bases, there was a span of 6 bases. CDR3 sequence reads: CASSLGGPGANVLTF. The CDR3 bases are TGTGCCAGCAGCTTGGGCGGCCCTGGGGCCAACGTCCTGACTTTC.

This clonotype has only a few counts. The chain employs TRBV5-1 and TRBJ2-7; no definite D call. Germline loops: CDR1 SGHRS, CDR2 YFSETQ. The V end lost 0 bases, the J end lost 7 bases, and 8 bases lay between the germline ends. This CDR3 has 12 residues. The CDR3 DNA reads TGCGCCAGCAGCTTGGAACGTGGAGAGCAGTACTTC. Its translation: CASSLERGEQYF.

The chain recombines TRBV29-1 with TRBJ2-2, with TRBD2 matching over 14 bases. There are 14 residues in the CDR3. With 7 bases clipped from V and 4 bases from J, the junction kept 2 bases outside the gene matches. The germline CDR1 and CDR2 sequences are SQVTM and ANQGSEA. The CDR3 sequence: CSAGLAGVTGELFF. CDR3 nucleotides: TGCAGCGCGGGACTAGCGGGAGTCACCGGGGAGCTGTTTTTT.

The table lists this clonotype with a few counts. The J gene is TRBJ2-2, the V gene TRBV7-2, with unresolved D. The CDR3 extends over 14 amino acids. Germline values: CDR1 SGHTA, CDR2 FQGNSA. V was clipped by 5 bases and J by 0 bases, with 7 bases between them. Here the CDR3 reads CASSHSSNTGELFF. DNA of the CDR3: TGTGCCAGCAGCCACTCTTCGAACACCGGGGAGCTGTTTTTT.

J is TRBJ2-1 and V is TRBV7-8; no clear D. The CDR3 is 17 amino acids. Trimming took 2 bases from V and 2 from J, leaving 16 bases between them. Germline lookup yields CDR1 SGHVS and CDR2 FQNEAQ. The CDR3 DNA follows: TGTGCCAGCAGCTTACCCGAAGGCCTGACTCCCTACAATGAGCAGTTCTTC. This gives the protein CASSLPEGLTPYNEQFF. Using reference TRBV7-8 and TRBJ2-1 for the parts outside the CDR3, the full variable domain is GAGVSQSPRYKVAKRGQDVALRCDPISGHVSLFWYQQALGQGPEFLTYFQNEAQLDKSGLPSDRFFAERPEGSVSTLKIQRTQQEDSAVYLCASSLPEGLTPYNEQFFGPGTRLTVL.

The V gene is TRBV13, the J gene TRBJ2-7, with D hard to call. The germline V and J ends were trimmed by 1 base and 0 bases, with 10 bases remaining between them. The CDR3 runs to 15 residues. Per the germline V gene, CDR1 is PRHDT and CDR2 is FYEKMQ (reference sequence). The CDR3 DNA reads TGTGCCAGCAGCTTAGACCCCCTGAGCTCCTACGAGCAGTACTTC. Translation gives CASSLDPLSSYEQYF.

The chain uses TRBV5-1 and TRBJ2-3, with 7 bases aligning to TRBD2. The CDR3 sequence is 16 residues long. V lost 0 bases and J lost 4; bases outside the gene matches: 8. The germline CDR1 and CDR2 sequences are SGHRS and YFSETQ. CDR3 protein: CASSLDLAGAADTQYF. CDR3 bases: TGCGCCAGCAGCTTGGATCTCGCGGGAGCGGCAGATACGCAGTATTTT.

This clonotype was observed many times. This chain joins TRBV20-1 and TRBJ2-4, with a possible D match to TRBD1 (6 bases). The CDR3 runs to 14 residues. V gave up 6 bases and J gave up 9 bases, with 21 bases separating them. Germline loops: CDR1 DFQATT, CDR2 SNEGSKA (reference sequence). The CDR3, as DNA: TGCAGTGCGCCCCAGGACAGCATCTCGGGCATTCAGTACTTC. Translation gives CSAPQDSISGIQYF.

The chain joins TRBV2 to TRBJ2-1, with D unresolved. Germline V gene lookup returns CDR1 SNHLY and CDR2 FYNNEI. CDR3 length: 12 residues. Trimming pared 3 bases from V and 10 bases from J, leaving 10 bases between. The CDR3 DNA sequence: TGTGCCAGCAGTGATGGTGGATCAGAGCAGTTCTTC. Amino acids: CASSDGGSEQFF.

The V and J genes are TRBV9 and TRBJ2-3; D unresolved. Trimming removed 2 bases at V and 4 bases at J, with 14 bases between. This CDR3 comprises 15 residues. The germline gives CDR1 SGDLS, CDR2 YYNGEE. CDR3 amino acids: CASSVSSGVPDTQYF. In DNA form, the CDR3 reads TGTGCCAGCAGCGTGTCCAGTGGGGTCCCAGATACGCAGTATTTT.

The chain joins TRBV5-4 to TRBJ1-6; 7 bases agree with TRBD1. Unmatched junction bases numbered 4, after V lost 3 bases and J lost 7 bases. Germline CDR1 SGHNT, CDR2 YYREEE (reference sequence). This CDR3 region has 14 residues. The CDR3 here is CASSWDSSNSPLHF. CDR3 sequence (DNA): TGTGCCAGCAGCTGGGACAGCTCCAATTCACCCCTCCACTTT.

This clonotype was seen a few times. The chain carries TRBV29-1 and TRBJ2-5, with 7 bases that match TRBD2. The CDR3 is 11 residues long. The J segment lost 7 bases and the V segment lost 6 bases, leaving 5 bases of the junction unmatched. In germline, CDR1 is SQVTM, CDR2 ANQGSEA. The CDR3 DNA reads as TGCAGCGTAGACCGCGGGGGGACCCAGTACTTC. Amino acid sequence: CSVDRGGTQYF.

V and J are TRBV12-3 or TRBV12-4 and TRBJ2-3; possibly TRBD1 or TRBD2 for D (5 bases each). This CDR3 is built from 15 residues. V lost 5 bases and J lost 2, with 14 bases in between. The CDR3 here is CASSPRDQNTDTQYF. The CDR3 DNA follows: TGTGCCAGCAGTCCCAGGGACCAAAACACAGATACGCAGTATTTT.

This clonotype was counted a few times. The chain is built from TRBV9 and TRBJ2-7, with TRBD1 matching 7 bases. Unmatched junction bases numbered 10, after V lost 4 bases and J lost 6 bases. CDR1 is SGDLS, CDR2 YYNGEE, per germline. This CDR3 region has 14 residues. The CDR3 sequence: CASSPRTGPGEQYF. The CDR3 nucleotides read TGTGCCAGCAGCCCCCGGACAGGCCCTGGCGAGCAGTACTTC.